Following are 23 T cell receptor beta chains from one sample sequenced in a study of T cells in Graves' hyperthyroidism and ophthalmopathy. RNA transcripts provided the source from which TCR beta CDR3 regions were amplified. Initially, a first-round RT-PCR of the TCR CDR3 employed the HTBI primer set. Each CDR3 protein gets one entry after TCRdb re-called the multiplex PCR reads with MiXCR. Of under 300,000 distinct CDR3 sequences in the sample, roughly 13% were seen once. Sequenced material: blood. The receptors come from a woman in her twenties or thirties with Graves' hyperthyroidism that later progressed to Graves' ophthalmopathy.

V and J are TRBV19 and TRBJ1-1, with D unresolved. This CDR3 has 12 residues. The germline CDR1 and CDR2 sequences are LNHDA and SQIVND (reference sequence). Trimming took off 8 bases at V and 1 base at J, with 8 bases between the two ends. CDR3 amino acids: CASDRENTEAFF. In DNA form, the CDR3 reads TGTGCCAGTGACCGGGAGAACACTGAAGCTTTCTTT.

In this sample, this clonotype turned up many times. The genes are TRBV24-1 and TRBJ2-1; D is uncertain. With 1 base removed from V and 0 bases from J, the gap between germline ends came to 3 bases. CDR3 length: 14 amino acids. Germline V gene sequence: CDR1 KGHDR, CDR2 SFDVKD. This chain's CDR3 is CATSDFGSYNEQFF. The CDR3 bases are TGTGCCACCAGTGATTTTGGCTCCTACAATGAGCAGTTCTTC.

The chain combines TRBV27 with TRBJ2-3; D uncertain. CDR3 length equals 14 residues. The germline V and J ends were trimmed by 4 bases and 2 bases, with 10 bases remaining between them. Per the germline V gene, CDR1 is MNHEY and CDR2 is SMNVEV (reference sequence). The CDR3 loop reads CASSSDPYTDTQYF. CDR3 bases: TGTGCCAGCAGTTCCGACCCTTACACAGATACGCAGTATTTT.

This clonotype has a handful of counts. CDR3 in DNA: TGTGCCAGTAGGGGGCCCGTGAGGGAGCCCCAGCATTTT. Protein: CASRGPVREPQHF. The chain carries TRBV19 and TRBJ1-5, with D possibly matching TRBD1 (5 bases). The CDR3 sequence is 13 residues long. V lost 6 bases and J 8 bases, leaving 14 bases between the germline ends. CDR1 LNHDA and CDR2 SQIVND come from the germline V gene (reference sequence).

This clonotype was recorded at least ten times. The rearrangement uses TRBV24-1 and TRBJ2-1; D remains ambiguous. The CDR3 sequence is 11 residues long. CDR1 KGHDR and CDR2 SFDVKD come from the germline V gene. Trimming removed 6 bases from V and 4 bases from J, with 3 bases in between. CDR3 amino acids: CATSHYNEQFF. DNA of the CDR3: TGTGCCACCAGTCATTACAATGAGCAGTTCTTC.

This clonotype was recorded many times. This chain links TRBV7-8 with TRBJ2-3, with D perhaps TRBD2 (6 bases). Trimming took 5 bases from V and 4 from J, leaving 16 bases between them. This CDR3 has 15 residues. The germline V gene encodes CDR1 SGHVS and CDR2 FQNEAQ. CDR3 sequence (DNA): TGTGCCAGCAGCCACAACGCCGGAGGGCCAGATACGCAGTATTTT. Translating it yields CASSHNAGGPDTQYF.

This clonotype was counted many times. DNA for the CDR3: TGTGCCAGCTCACCTTCGACCGGTGATACGCAGTATTTT. Its translation: CASSPSTGDTQYF. The chain combines TRBV18 with TRBJ2-3; D is undetermined. CDR1 and CDR2 (germline): KGHSH, LQKENI. V dropped 3 bases and J dropped 6 bases, with 10 bases sitting between them. The CDR3 is 13 residues long. The full variable domain, in which reference TRBV18 and TRBJ2-3 provide the parts outside the CDR3, is NAGVMQNPRHLVRRRGQEARLRCSPMKGHSHVYWYRQLPEEGLKFMVYLQKENIIDESGMPKERFSAEFPKEGPSILRIQQVVRGDSAAYFCASSPSTGDTQYFGPGTRLTVL.

This clonotype was counted between two and nine times. V usage is TRBV4-2 and J usage is TRBJ1-6, with TRBD1 as a possible D gene (6 bases). With 4 bases removed from V and 7 bases from J, the gap between germline ends came to 20 bases. The CDR3 consists of 17 residues. Germline lookup yields CDR1 LGHNA and CDR2 YNFKEQ. Written as DNA, the CDR3 is TGTGCCAGCAGCCGGGCAGCCCCGGACAGAACAAATTCACCCCTCCACTTT. Its translation: CASSRAAPDRTNSPLHF.

This clonotype was observed a few times. The rearrangement uses TRBV19 and TRBJ1-1; the D is unclear. The germline V and J ends were trimmed by 10 bases and 2 bases, with 17 bases remaining between them. CDR1 and CDR2 from the germline V gene are LNHDA and SQIVND (reference sequence). CDR3 length: 14 residues. CDR3 loop: CATASGVGNTEAFF. The CDR3 nucleotides read TGTGCCACCGCATCCGGCGTCGGCAACACTGAAGCTTTCTTT.

This clonotype was recorded at least ten times. This chain links TRBV6-1 with TRBJ2-6, with D tentatively TRBD1 or TRBD2 (6 bases each). The germline V gene has CDR1 MNHNS and CDR2 SASEGT. V dropped 4 bases and J dropped 9 bases, with 10 bases sitting between them. The CDR3 runs to 13 residues. CDR3 sequence reads: CASSVQGGNVLTF. The CDR3 region has the DNA TGTGCCAGCAGTGTACAGGGAGGCAACGTCCTGACTTTC.

This clonotype occurred many times. The chain combines TRBV6-5 with TRBJ2-2; D is uncertain. CDR1 is MNHEY and CDR2 is SVGAGI in the germline V gene. The ends were cut back, 0 bases at V and 3 bases at J, with 8 bases in the middle. The CDR3 sequence is 15 residues long. The CDR3 region is CASSYSTVHTGELFF. DNA for the CDR3: TGTGCCAGCAGTTACTCGACGGTACACACCGGGGAGCTGTTTTTT.

The J gene is TRBJ2-5, the V gene TRBV29-1; TRBD1 matches at 8 bases. Germline-derived CDR1 and CDR2 are SQVTM and ANQGSEA. J gave up 5 bases and V 5 bases, and 10 bases lay outside the gene matches. This CDR3 is 14 amino acids long. The CDR3 bases are TGCAGCGTTAGACCAGGGGGCTCCGCGGAGACCCAGTACTTC. This encodes CSVRPGGSAETQYF.

The chain is built from TRBV27 and TRBJ2-5; D may match TRBD1 or TRBD2 (6 bases each). CDR1 is MNHEY, CDR2 SMNVEV, per germline (reference sequence). The CDR3 is 14 amino acids. V lost 6 bases and J lost 4, with 15 bases in between. CDR3 sequence: CASRPGGGLETQYF. The CDR3 coding sequence is TGTGCCAGCAGACCCGGTGGGGGGCTAGAGACCCAGTACTTC.

As to this clonotype: Sequence at one end of the junction differs from germline and may be a read error. The V call is TRBV9, the J call TRBJ2-1; D not certain. CDR1 and CDR2 (germline): SGDLS, YYNGEE. The CDR3 contains 12 residues. The CDR3 region is CASGVGYNEQFF. The CDR3 bases are TGTGCCAGCGGCGTCGGCTACAATGAGCAGTTCTTC.

This clonotype was counted only a few times. This sequence joins TRBV4-1 and TRBJ2-6; D remains unclear. The CDR3 covers 13 residues. The germline gives CDR1 MGHRA, CDR2 YSYEKL. Trimming took off 4 bases at V and 4 bases at J, with 5 bases between the two ends. The CDR3 here is CASSPLGANVLTF. CDR3 bases: TGCGCCAGCAGCCCCTTGGGGGCCAACGTCCTGACTTTC.

This clonotype was counted at least ten times. Written as DNA, the CDR3 is TGCGCCAGCAGCCCTAGCCATTACCTGAACACTGAAGCTTTCTTT. This codes for CASSPSHYLNTEAFF. The gene calls are TRBV5-1 and TRBJ1-1, with D uncertain. The CDR3 has 15 amino acids. V was cut by 4 bases and J by 0 bases, with 13 bases left in between. Germline CDR1 SGHRS, CDR2 YFSETQ. Combining the CDR3 with reference TRBV5-1 and TRBJ1-1 gives the whole variable domain KAGVTQTPRYLIKTRGQQVTLSCSPISGHRSVSWYQQTPGQGLQFLFEYFSETQRNKGNFPGRFSGRQFSNSRSEMNVSTLELGDSALYLCASSPSHYLNTEAFFGQGTRLTVV.

Details on this clonotype: Being one base from a much bigger clone, this may be a read error. Here the CDR3 omits its conserved ending phenylalanine or tryptophan, so a read error is the likely source. V and J are TRBV7-2 and TRBJ2-7, with 7 bases lining up with TRBD2. This CDR3 has 15 residues. Germline V CDR1 and CDR2: SGHTA, FQGNSA. J was trimmed by 7 bases and V by 2 bases; bases with no gene match: 11. CDR3 nucleotides: TGTGCCAGCAGCTTATCGGGATCCTGGGGGGGGGAGCAGTACCTC. This encodes CASSLSGSWGGEQYL.

The sample holds many counts of this clonotype. The chain links TRBV28 to TRBJ1-2; 7 nucleotides match TRBD1. This CDR3 has 17 amino acids. CDR1 is MDHEN and CDR2 is SYDVKM in the germline V gene. V shed 3 bases, J shed 7 bases, and the junction held 17 bases outside the gene matches. The CDR3, as DNA: TGTGCCAGCAGTTTCTTCTGGACAAGGGGGCGACATCGTGGCTACACCTTC. Amino acids: CASSFFWTRGRHRGYTF.

There are many counts of this clonotype. The V and J genes are TRBV6-1 and TRBJ1-5; D uncertain. The V gene lost 6 bases and the J gene lost 4 bases, with 13 bases spanning the gap. The length of the CDR3 is 14 residues. Germline V gene lookup returns CDR1 MNHNS and CDR2 SASEGT. CDR3 DNA sequence: TGTGCCAGCAGCCCCGTACAAGTTAATCAGCCCCAGCATTTT. It encodes CASSPVQVNQPQHF.

About this clonotype: One end of the junction fails to match germline, which may point to a read error. The rearrangement uses TRBV7-9 and TRBJ2-2, with 8 nucleotides matching TRBD2. The CDR3 loop spans 15 amino acids. Germline CDR1 reads SEHNR; CDR2 reads FQNEAQ (reference sequence). CDR3 in DNA: TGTACCAGCAGCTTAGCGGGATGGGACACCGGGGAGCTGTTTTTT. Its translation: CTSSLAGWDTGELFF.

This clonotype was seen many times. J is TRBJ2-7 and V is TRBV6-2 or TRBV6-3, with 13 bases identical to TRBD2. Germline V gene lookup returns CDR1 MNHEY and CDR2 SVGEGT. The CDR3 is 16 amino acids. V was clipped by 6 bases and J by 4 bases; unmatched bases: 9. The CDR3 loop is CASSQGLAGEGYEQYF. The CDR3, as DNA: TGTGCCAGCAGCCAAGGACTAGCGGGAGAAGGGTACGAGCAGTACTTC.

This clonotype was picked up many times. This sequence joins TRBV28 and TRBJ1-5, with D possibly TRBD1 on 5 matching bases. Per germline, CDR1 MDHEN and CDR2 SYDVKM. Trimming left V 4 bases short and J 2 bases short, with 9 bases between. This CDR3 contains 14 residues. The CDR3 here is CASSYRLGNQPQHF. Here the CDR3 DNA reads TGTGCCAGCAGTTACAGGCTGGGCAATCAGCCCCAGCATTTT.

This clonotype was recorded at least ten times. The V and J genes are TRBV6-1 and TRBJ1-2; 7 bases are shared with TRBD1. V was clipped by 7 bases and J by 0 bases; unmatched bases: 2. Germline V gene lookup returns CDR1 MNHNS and CDR2 SASEGT. The CDR3 length is 13 residues. CDR3 residues: CASTRGTNYGYTF. CDR3 coding DNA: TGTGCCAGCACCAGGGGGACTAACTATGGCTACACCTTC.